Each of the 31 T cell receptor beta chains below was sequenced from the same sample in a study of cytomegalovirus exposure and HLA in healthy donors. Primers: 60 Vbeta forward and 13 Jbeta reverse. Measured with immunoSEQ multiplex PCR; TCRdb has only the in-frame clones, and not every one. Among around 160,000 clones, 60% to 80% were seen once, and the ten largest hold roughly 2.1%. Input material: PBMCs. The receptors were sampled from a man aged 45-65 years in good health and CMV-seropositive.

The chain uses TRBV27 and TRBJ1-4, with TRBD1 identical over 8 bases. Germline V CDR1 and CDR2: MNHEY, SMNVEV (reference sequence). V was pared by 8 bases and J by 5 bases, with 10 bases of the junction left unmatched. This CDR3 comprises 15 residues. The CDR3 loop reads CASGGGNRGNEKLFF. The DNA for the CDR3 is TGTGCCAGCGGGGGGGGGAACAGGGGGAATGAAAAACTGTTTTTT.

The CDR3 here is CASSLLSGETQYF. CDR3 coding DNA: TGTGCCAGCAGCTTACTTTCCGGGGAGACCCAGTACTTC. The rearrangement uses TRBV7-9 and TRBJ2-5; D is unresolved. The CDR3 contains 13 residues. V gave up 2 bases and J gave up 5 bases, with 9 bases separating them. Germline V lookup: CDR1 SEHNR, CDR2 FQNEAQ (reference sequence).

The V and J genes are TRBV5-1 and TRBJ1-4; no reliable D call. Germline CDR1 is SGHRS and CDR2 is YFSETQ. The length of the CDR3 is 14 residues. The germline V and J ends were trimmed by 1 base and 7 bases, with 11 bases remaining between them. The CDR3 is CASSLNAGSEKLFF. Written as DNA, the CDR3 is TGCGCCAGCAGCTTGAACGCAGGTAGTGAAAAACTGTTTTTT.

This clone was observed a single time. This chain connects TRBV19 to TRBJ1-4, with D unresolved. Germline loops: CDR1 LNHDA, CDR2 SQIVND (reference sequence). The CDR3 is 13 amino acids. With 8 bases removed from V and 0 bases from J, the gap between germline ends came to 7 bases. CDR3 sequence: CASCVATNEKLFF. The CDR3 DNA sequence: TGTGCCAGTTGCGTTGCAACTAATGAAAAACTGTTTTTT.

The V gene is TRBV6-6, the J gene TRBJ1-5, with D tentatively TRBD1 (6 bases). This CDR3 has 13 amino acids. Germline V gene sequence: CDR1 MNHNY, CDR2 SVGAGI (reference sequence). Trimming cost V 9 bases and J 3 bases, with 12 bases left between them. CDR3: CASAGQYNQPQHF. The CDR3, as DNA: TGTGCCAGTGCCGGACAGTACAATCAGCCCCAGCATTTT.

The rearrangement links TRBV5-1 to TRBJ2-7; no reliable D call. The CDR3 consists of 14 residues. Germline V gives CDR1 SGHRS, CDR2 YFSETQ. V lost 0 bases and J 4 bases, leaving 11 bases between the germline ends. The CDR3 nucleotides read TGCGCCAGCAGCTTGGCAAACGGGTGGTACGAGCAGTACTTC. Protein product: CASSLANGWYEQYF.

The chain couples TRBV2 to TRBJ1-1; D ambiguous. CDR1 is SNHLY and CDR2 is FYNNEI in the germline V gene. The CDR3 spans 15 residues. Trimming removed 6 bases at V and 1 base at J, with 15 bases between. This CDR3 is CASRARLGGNTEAFF. DNA for the CDR3: TGTGCCAGCAGGGCTCGGCTCGGAGGGAACACTGAAGCTTTCTTT.

The CDR3 is CSVQAGTTDQGEQFF. The CDR3 DNA reads TGCAGCGTCCAAGCCGGGACTACCGATCAGGGGGAGCAGTTCTTC. The V gene is TRBV29-1, the J gene TRBJ2-1; D is possibly TRBD2 (7 bases). This CDR3 spans 15 amino acids. The germline V and J ends were trimmed by 6 bases and 10 bases, with 25 bases remaining between them. Germline lookup yields CDR1 SQVTM and CDR2 ANQGSEA.

This chain links TRBV4-3 with TRBJ1-2; 7 bases match TRBD1. Looked up from germline, CDR1 is LGHNA and CDR2 is YSLEER. The trim removed 4 bases at V and 2 bases at J, leaving 7 bases unmatched. This CDR3 comprises 15 residues. This CDR3 is CASSRQGESNYGYTF. The CDR3 region has the DNA TGCGCCAGCAGCCGACAGGGAGAATCGAACTATGGCTACACCTTC.

This chain connects TRBV5-1 to TRBJ2-4, with 9 bases identical to TRBD2. V lost 0 bases and J lost 3; bases outside the gene matches: 4. This CDR3 contains 16 residues. The germline V gene encodes CDR1 SGHRS and CDR2 YFSETQ. CDR3 DNA: TGCGCCAGCAGCTTGGGTAGCGGGGGCGTCAAAAACATTCAGTACTTC. Protein: CASSLGSGGVKNIQYF.

CDR3 DNA sequence: TGTGCCAGCAGCCTAGCGGGGGGGCCGTACACCGGGGAGCTGTTTTTT. This translates into CASSLAGGPYTGELFF. V and J are TRBV13 and TRBJ2-2, with 12 bases that match TRBD2. Germline CDR1 PRHDT, CDR2 FYEKMQ (reference sequence). The CDR3 loop spans 16 amino acids. Trimming removed 5 bases from V and 3 bases from J; junction bases left unmatched: 4.

In its sample, this clone was seen once. The chain links TRBV6-5 to TRBJ2-2; a weak D match, TRBD1 (6 bases). The CDR3 runs to 14 residues. CDR1 is MNHEY, CDR2 SVGAGI, per germline. The V end lost 7 bases, the J end lost 6 bases, and 15 bases lay between the germline ends. As DNA, the CDR3 is TGTGCCAGCACTCCCCAGGGGCCGGCCGGGGAGCTGTTTTTT. Translating it yields CASTPQGPAGELFF.

V usage is TRBV6-1 and J usage is TRBJ1-2; a weak D match, TRBD1 (5 bases). Trimming shortened V by 6 bases and J by 4 bases, and 12 bases separated the two germline ends. The CDR3 is made up of 13 amino acids. Germline CDR1 is MNHNS and CDR2 is SASEGT. CDR3 loop: CASRSDSLYGYTF. The CDR3 DNA follows: TGTGCCAGCAGATCCGACAGCCTCTATGGCTACACCTTC.

This CDR3 reads CASSPPLRGEQFF. DNA of the CDR3: TGTGCCAGCAGCCCCCCTTTAAGGGGTGAGCAGTTCTTC. The chain uses TRBV5-4 and TRBJ2-1, with D possibly TRBD1 on 5 matching bases. The germline V gene encodes CDR1 SGHNT and CDR2 YYREEE (reference sequence). The CDR3 has 13 residues. Trimming pared 4 bases from V and 9 bases from J, leaving 14 bases between.

This chain joins TRBV4-3 and TRBJ2-7, with 10 bases matching TRBD1. Germline assignment: CDR1 LGHNA and CDR2 YSLEER. V lost 4 bases and J lost 4; bases outside the gene matches: 4. The CDR3 length is 14 residues. CDR3 bases: TGCGCCAGCAGCCTTGACAGGGGGCTTTACGAGCAGTACTTC. Protein product: CASSLDRGLYEQYF.

J is TRBJ2-2 and V is TRBV15; possible D gene TRBD1, 5 bases. This CDR3 comprises 14 residues. Between the trimmed V and J ends, which lost 6 bases and 2 bases, there was a span of 10 bases. Germline lookup yields CDR1 LNHNV and CDR2 YYDKDF (reference sequence). CDR3 sequence: CATRTGHNTGELFF. CDR3 DNA: TGTGCCACCAGAACAGGACATAACACCGGGGAGCTGTTTTTT.

This clone was observed a few times. The CDR3 coding sequence is TGTGCCTGGAAGATCCGGGCTAGCCATTCACCCCTCCACTTT. Encoded protein: CAWKIRASHSPLHF. V and J are TRBV30 and TRBJ1-6; no clear D. The CDR3 sequence is 14 residues long. From germline, CDR1 is GTSNPN and CDR2 SVGIG (reference sequence). Between the trimmed V and J ends, which lost 4 bases and 8 bases, there was a span of 15 bases.

The chain has TRBV18 and TRBJ2-7, with D perhaps matching TRBD2 (7 bases). V was trimmed by 0 bases and J by 0 bases, leaving 18 bases between them. The CDR3 consists of 18 residues. Germline CDR1 is KGHSH and CDR2 is LQKENI. The CDR3 protein is CASSPPLGGGGSSYEQYF. CDR3 coding DNA: TGTGCCAGCTCACCACCGTTGGGGGGGGGCGGAAGCTCCTACGAGCAGTACTTC. Looking up the rest from reference TRBV18 and TRBJ2-7 gives the full variable domain: NAGVMQNPRHLVRRRGQEARLRCSPMKGHSHVYWYRQLPEEGLKFMVYLQKENIIDESGMPKERFSAEFPKEGPSILRIQQVVRGDSAAYFCASSPPLGGGGSSYEQYFGPGTRLTVT.

The J gene is TRBJ2-7, the V gene TRBV7-2, with D tentatively TRBD2 (6 bases). CDR1 SGHTA and CDR2 FQGNSA come from the germline V gene. Deletions cut 1 base from V and 3 bases from J, with 7 bases between. This CDR3 spans 13 amino acids. CDR3 sequence (DNA): TGTGCCAGCAGCTTAGGGGGGGACTACGAGCAGTACTTC. It yields the protein CASSLGGDYEQYF.

V gene TRBV7-9 combines with J gene TRBJ1-3; D not resolved. V shed 3 bases and J shed 2 bases, with 11 bases lying between them. This CDR3 spans 15 amino acids. Germline values: CDR1 SEHNR, CDR2 FQNEAQ (reference sequence). CDR3 loop: CASSFFRGTGNTIYF. CDR3 nucleotide sequence: TGTGCCAGCAGCTTTTTCCGGGGAACTGGAAACACCATATATTTT. The whole variable domain, filled in from reference TRBV7-9 and TRBJ1-3, reads DTGVSQNPRHKITKRGQNVTFRCDPISEHNRLYWYRQTLGQGPEFLTYFQNEAQLEKSRLLSDRFSAERPKGSFSTLEIQRTEQGDSAMYLCASSFFRGTGNTIYFGEGSWLTVV.

The chain links TRBV4-2 to TRBJ1-2, with no clear D. Trimming left V 0 bases short and J 8 bases short, with 16 bases between. Germline CDR1 is LGHNA and CDR2 is YNFKEQ. CDR3 size: 15 residues. CDR3 region: CASSQDSPLPVGYTF. The CDR3 DNA is TGTGCCAGCAGCCAAGATTCCCCACTCCCTGTGGGCTACACCTTC.

The rearrangement links TRBV6-7 to TRBJ1-6, with D possibly being TRBD1 (5 bases). TRBV6-7 is an ORF; its function is uncertain. Trimming removed 8 bases at V and 6 bases at J, with 17 bases between. CDR3 length: 15 amino acids. Here the CDR3 DNA reads TGTGCCAGCCTCGCGAAGGGGCAGGGTAATTCACCCCTCCACTTT. Encoded protein: CASLAKGQGNSPLHF.

The V gene is TRBV4-3, the J gene TRBJ2-5; 12 nucleotides match TRBD2. Germline values: CDR1 LGHNA, CDR2 YSLEER. This CDR3 is 16 amino acids long. J was trimmed by 5 bases and V by 0 bases; bases with no gene match: 4. The CDR3 DNA reads as TGCGCCAGCAGCCAAGATCGAGGACTAGCGGGGGAGACCCAGTACTTC. Translated: CASSQDRGLAGETQYF.

This CDR3 reads CASSFQQGGYTF. As DNA, the CDR3 is TGTGCCAGCAGCTTCCAACAGGGAGGCTACACCTTC. This chain connects TRBV11-2 to TRBJ1-2; maybe TRBD1 (6 bases). V lost 3 bases and J lost 8, with 10 bases in between. This CDR3 has 12 residues. The germline V gene encodes CDR1 SGHAT and CDR2 FQNNGV.

The CDR3 DNA sequence: TGTGCCAGCAGTTTCGGGGGGCGACGGAATCAGCCCCAGCATTTT. It translates to CASSFGGRRNQPQHF. The chain combines TRBV27 with TRBJ1-5, with D maybe TRBD1 (6 bases). The CDR3 consists of 15 residues. Germline V gene lookup returns CDR1 MNHEY and CDR2 SMNVEV (reference sequence). V lost 3 bases, J lost 4 bases, and 13 bases lay in between.

This chain links TRBV7-6 with TRBJ2-5; D is undetermined. The CDR3 sequence is 12 residues long. Germline V gene sequence: CDR1 SGHVS, CDR2 FNYEAQ. Deletions cut 2 bases from V and 5 bases from J, with 6 bases between. The CDR3 spells CASSLWRETQYF. For the CDR3, the DNA is TGTGCCAGCAGCTTATGGCGGGAGACCCAGTACTTC. The complete variable domain, with remaining parts taken from reference TRBV7-6 and TRBJ2-5, reads GAGVSQSPRYKVTKRGQDVALRCDPISGHVSLYWYRQALGQGPEFLTYFNYEAQQDKSGLPNDRFSAERPEGSISTLTIQRTEQRDSAMYRCASSLWRETQYFGPGTRLLVL.

This clone was counted only a few times. The chain combines TRBV5-1 with TRBJ2-1, with D tentatively TRBD1 (5 bases). The CDR3 is made up of 14 amino acids. V lost 1 base to trimming and J lost 7 bases, with 12 bases between them. Looked up from germline, CDR1 is SGHRS and CDR2 is YFSETQ. The CDR3 sequence: CASSLFFAGNEQFF. CDR3 DNA: TGCGCCAGCAGCTTGTTCTTCGCAGGGAATGAGCAGTTCTTC.

V and J are TRBV15 and TRBJ2-7, with D perhaps TRBD1 (5 bases). Germline V lookup: CDR1 LNHNV, CDR2 YYDKDF (reference sequence). This CDR3 is 15 amino acids long. The V end was cut by 0 bases, the J end by 1 base, with 10 bases between. CDR3 DNA: TGTGCCACCAGCAGAGATCAGGGCGTTTCCTACGAGCAGTACTTC. It yields the protein CATSRDQGVSYEQYF.

CDR3 loop: CASSSTGNTEAFF. The CDR3 DNA reads TGTGCCAGCAGCTCGACAGGGAACACTGAAGCTTTCTTT. This chain connects TRBV7-3 to TRBJ1-1; possible D gene TRBD1, 6 bases. The CDR3 runs 13 residues. Germline CDR1 reads SGHTA; CDR2 reads FQGTGA. V was pared by 4 bases and J by 1 base, with 7 bases between.

This clone was detected only once. The genes are TRBV30 and TRBJ2-3, with 7 bases that match TRBD1. CDR1 and CDR2 from the germline V gene are GTSNPN and SVGIG (reference sequence). Unmatched junction bases numbered 11, after V lost 8 bases and J lost 3 bases. The CDR3 spans 14 residues. The CDR3 loop reads CATQRGGFTDTQYF. In DNA, the CDR3 is TGTGCCACTCAACGAGGGGGCTTTACAGATACGCAGTATTTT.

The chain uses TRBV19 and TRBJ2-3; TRBD2 matches at 9 bases. V trimming: 5 bases; J trimming: 5 bases; junction bases outside the gene matches: 14. The CDR3 runs to 17 residues. CDR1 is LNHDA and CDR2 is SQIVND in the germline V gene (reference sequence). This CDR3 is CASSLLGSSGGGDTQYF. The CDR3 region has the DNA TGTGCCAGTAGTCTTCTGGGCAGTAGCGGGGGTGGAGATACGCAGTATTTT.